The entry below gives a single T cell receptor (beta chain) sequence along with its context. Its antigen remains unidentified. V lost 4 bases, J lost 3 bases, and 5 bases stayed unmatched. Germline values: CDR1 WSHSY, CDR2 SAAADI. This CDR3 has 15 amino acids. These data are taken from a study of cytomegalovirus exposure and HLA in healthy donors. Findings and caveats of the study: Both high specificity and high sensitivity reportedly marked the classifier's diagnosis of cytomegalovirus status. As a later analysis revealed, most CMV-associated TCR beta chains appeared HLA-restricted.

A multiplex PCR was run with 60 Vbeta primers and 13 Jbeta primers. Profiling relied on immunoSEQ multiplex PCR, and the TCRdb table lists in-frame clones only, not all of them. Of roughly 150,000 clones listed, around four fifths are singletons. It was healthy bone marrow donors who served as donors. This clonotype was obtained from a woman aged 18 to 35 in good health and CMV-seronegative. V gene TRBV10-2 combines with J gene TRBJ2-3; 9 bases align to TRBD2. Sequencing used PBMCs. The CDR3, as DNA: TGCGCCAGCAGTGCTAGCGGGGTTGGTACAGATACGCAGTATTTT. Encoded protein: CASSASGVGTDTQYF.